This paragraph covers one T cell receptor beta chain sequence. Its cognate antigen is unknown. Germline loops: CDR1 DFQATT, CDR2 SNEGSKA (reference sequence). V was cut by 0 bases and J by 2 bases, with 11 bases left in between. The length of the CDR3 is 14 residues. This sample was included in a study of blood T cells in healthy people across ages. Study as a whole: Researchers report that template switching captured about one barcoded beta molecule per two T cells.

The study's findings and limits: Donor CMV infection status was unknown, possibly confounding age-related changes in expanded clonotypes. In long-lived donors, naive CD4+ cell counts and diversity exceeded those of aged donors.

Per individual sample, total RNA of at least 5 micrograms was extracted. Together with a sample-barcoded 5' primer, a J-beta primer mix was included in a second PCR lasting roughly 6 to 12 cycles. Each CDR3 protein is one row after TCRdb ran MiXCR on the 5' RACE reads. The sample lists about 1.4 million distinct CDR3 sequences, approximately 60% occurring once. V gene TRBV20-1 combines with J gene TRBJ2-7; D not certain. The sequencing input was blood. The clonotype originates from a man between 18 and 35 years old in good health. CDR3 residues: CSARDPVRTYEQYF. For the CDR3, the DNA is TGCAGTGCTAGAGATCCGGTCAGAACCTACGAGCAGTACTTC.